This entry lists 10 T cell receptor beta chains sequenced from one sample in a study of Graves' ophthalmopathy and Graves' hyperthyroidism (dated by TCRdb to about 2018). Reads for this sample came from an Illumina HiSeq 2000. For repertoire sequencing, the TCR beta CDR3 regions were amplified from RNA transcripts. The first round was an RT-PCR using HTBI primers with the Qiagen OneStep RT-PCR kit, and this first round was followed by a second-round multiplex PCR, then size selection and purification. In-frame beta chains were kept once TCRdb had trimmed the public reads at Q25 with fastp and called clones with MiXCR. Each record represents a unique CDR3 protein, reported with the most common genes and DNA among its rows. The sample contains about 700,000 distinct CDR3 sequences, around 40% of them found a single time. The top ten clonotypes cover roughly 45% of the sample. Input material: peripheral blood. The source is an adult man with Graves' ophthalmopathy.

There are many counts of this clonotype. The chain combines TRBV7-3 with TRBJ2-5; the match to TRBD1 covers 9 bases. The CDR3 extends over 14 amino acids. CDR1 and CDR2 from the germline V gene are SGHTA and FQGTGA. The V segment lost 5 bases and the J segment 2 bases; nucleotides outside the gene matches: 3. The CDR3 nucleotides read TGTGCCAGCAGCATGGACAGGGGACAAGAGACCCAGTACTTC. Its translation is CASSMDRGQETQYF.

This clonotype was seen more than once but under ten times. The rearrangement joins TRBV7-2 to TRBJ2-5; D may be TRBD1 (5 bases). Trimming pared 3 bases from V and 3 bases from J, leaving 14 bases between. Per the germline V gene, CDR1 is SGHTA and CDR2 is FQGNSA. CDR3 length: 15 amino acids. CDR3: CASSFAQGPEETQYF. The CDR3 coding sequence is TGTGCCAGCAGCTTCGCGCAGGGCCCCGAAGAGACCCAGTACTTC.

V usage is TRBV2 and J usage is TRBJ1-6, with TRBD1 matching over 8 bases. The germline CDR1 and CDR2 sequences are SNHLY and FYNNEI. CDR3 length equals 13 residues. Unmatched junction bases numbered 5, after V lost 7 bases and J lost 9 bases. The CDR3 spells CASNTGGGSPLHF. For the CDR3, the DNA is TGTGCCAGCAACACAGGGGGGGGTTCACCCCTCCACTTT.

On this clonotype itself: Compared with germline, one end of the junction differs, possibly owing to a read error. This chain uses TRBV10-3 with TRBJ1-5; perhaps TRBD1 as D (5 bases). This CDR3 spans 16 amino acids. CDR1 is ENHRY, CDR2 SYGVKD, per germline. The CDR3 reads CASSGGWGDSNQPQHF. CDR3 in DNA: TGTGCCAGCAGTGGGGGGTGGGGCGATAGCAATCAGCCCCAGCATTTT.

In its sample, this clonotype was seen a few times. The chain joins TRBV7-2 to TRBJ1-1; D is unclear. The length of the CDR3 is 15 residues. CDR1 and CDR2 (germline): SGHTA, FQGNSA. V dropped 2 bases and J dropped 5 bases, with 15 bases sitting between them. In nucleotides, the CDR3 is TGTGCCAGCAGCTTAAGGACCCTGTCGGCGACTGAAGCTTTCTTT. Amino acids: CASSLRTLSATEAFF.

The chain recombines TRBV7-9 with TRBJ2-7, with unresolved D. Trimming pared 5 bases from V and 5 bases from J, leaving 13 bases between. Germline-derived CDR1 and CDR2 are SEHNR and FQNEAQ (reference sequence). The CDR3 extends over 13 amino acids. The CDR3 is CASSQAGVDEQYF. The CDR3 region has the DNA TGTGCCAGCAGCCAAGCAGGAGTTGACGAGCAGTACTTC.

This clonotype was seen ten or more times. The J gene is TRBJ1-5, the V gene TRBV7-2; D perhaps matches TRBD1 (5 bases). Looked up from germline, CDR1 is SGHTA and CDR2 is FQGNSA. The CDR3 is 14 amino acids. Trimming removed 3 bases at V and 6 bases at J, with 12 bases between. CDR3 sequence reads: CASSLVGGPQPQHF. CDR3 sequence (DNA): TGTGCCAGCAGCTTGGTGGGGGGACCTCAGCCCCAGCATTTT.

This clonotype was counted only a few times. V is TRBV10-1 and J is TRBJ2-3; D gene uncertain. The CDR3 runs 14 residues. Trimming removed 0 bases from V and 3 bases from J, with 7 bases in between. Germline V lookup: CDR1 WNHNN, CDR2 SYGVQD (reference sequence). The CDR3 reads CASSESPGTDTQYF. DNA of the CDR3: TGCGCCAGCAGTGAGTCACCAGGAACAGATACGCAGTATTTT.

Of note for this clonotype: Likely a read error: the CDR3 ends without its conserved phenylalanine or tryptophan. The chain links TRBV9 to TRBJ2-3; 8 bases line up with TRBD1. The V and J ends lost 3 bases and 2 bases, in that order; junction bases with no gene match: 5. CDR3 length: 15 amino acids. Germline V gene data show CDR1 as SGDLS and CDR2 as YYNGEE. The CDR3 DNA sequence: TGTGCCAGCAGCGCGACAGGGGCGTTCACAGATACGCAGTATGTT. This encodes CASSATGAFTDTQYV.

A single count supports this clonotype. The chain recombines TRBV25-1 with TRBJ1-4; a weak D match, TRBD1 (5 bases). The germline V and J ends were trimmed by 6 bases and 8 bases, with 16 bases remaining between them. CDR1 and CDR2 (germline): MGHDK, SYGVNS. There are 14 residues in the CDR3. CDR3 sequence: CASRKGIREEKLFF. CDR3 sequence (DNA): TGTGCCAGCAGAAAGGGGATTCGGGAGGAAAAACTGTTTTTT.